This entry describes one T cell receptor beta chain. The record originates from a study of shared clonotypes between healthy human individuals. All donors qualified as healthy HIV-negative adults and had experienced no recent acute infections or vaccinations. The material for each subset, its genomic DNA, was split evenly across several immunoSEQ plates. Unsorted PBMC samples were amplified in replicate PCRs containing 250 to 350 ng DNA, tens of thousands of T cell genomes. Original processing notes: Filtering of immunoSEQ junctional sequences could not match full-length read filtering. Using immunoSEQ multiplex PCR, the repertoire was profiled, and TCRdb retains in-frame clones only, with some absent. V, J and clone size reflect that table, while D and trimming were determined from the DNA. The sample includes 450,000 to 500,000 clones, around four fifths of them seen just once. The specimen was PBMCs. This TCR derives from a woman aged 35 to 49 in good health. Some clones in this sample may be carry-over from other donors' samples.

The CDR3 reads CASSPRGTTYNEQFF. The CDR3 nucleotides are TGTGCCAGCAGCCCCAGAGGGACCACATACAATGAGCAGTTCTTC. The chain joins TRBV7-6 to TRBJ2-1, with D tentatively TRBD1 or TRBD2 (5 bases each). CDR1 is SGHVS, CDR2 FNYEAQ, per germline. V was clipped by 5 bases and J by 4 bases, with 15 bases between them. This CDR3 contains 15 residues. The complete variable domain, with remaining parts taken from reference TRBV7-6 and TRBJ2-1, reads GAGVSQSPRYKVTKRGQDVALRCDPISGHVSLYWYRQALGQGPEFLTYFNYEAQQDKSGLPNDRFSAERPEGSISTLTIQRTEQRDSAMYRCASSPRGTTYNEQFFGPGTRLTVL.